A selection of T cell receptor beta chains follows, all from one sample in a study of blood T cells in healthy people across ages. TCRdb processed the 5' RACE reads anew with MiXCR; each CDR3 protein has one entry. The sample shows 700,000 to 900,000 distinct CDR3 sequences, approximately 53% of them seen only once. Sequenced input: blood. Receptors were obtained from a man at least 80 years old in good health. Both conserved end residues are part of each CDR3.

j_call v_call cdr3_aa
TRBJ2-1 TRBV9 CASSAGLAGMYNEQFF
TRBJ2-1 TRBV5-1 CASSRLAGAAYNEQFF
TRBJ2-7 TRBV12-3/TRBV12-4 CASRLRATHEQYF
TRBJ2-4 TRBV7-2 CASSLDGQPAKNIQYF
TRBJ1-2 TRBV24-1 CATSDGITTNYGYTF
TRBJ1-4 TRBV5-1 CASSLAVPLDGLFF
TRBJ2-3 TRBV20-1 CSALEVLSDTQYF
TRBJ1-1 TRBV14 CASSRAQGAGTEAFF
TRBJ2-3 TRBV5-1 CASSWGTSGRTDTQYF
TRBJ2-1 TRBV28 CASSLWAPSSAEQFF
TRBJ1-1 TRBV28 CASRPYQGGSSEAFF
TRBJ2-1 TRBV3-1 CASTKGGTSGLSSYNEQFF
TRBJ2-7 TRBV18 CASSPQPGTAYEQYF
TRBJ2-3 TRBV2 CASSYSGTSGSRYAYF
TRBJ2-3 TRBV5-1 CASSPPGFRYAYF
TRBJ2-3 TRBV12-3/TRBV12-4 CASSSLAGTPSTDTQYF